A selection of T cell receptor beta chains follows, all from one sample in a study of T cell responses to AZD1222 COVID-19 vaccine. The table came from immunoSEQ multiplex PCR; TCRdb's copy has only in-frame clones and leaves some out. This sample yields 140,000 or so clones, of which roughly nine tenths are seen a single time; around 1.7% belongs to the top ten. Sequences were derived from peripheral blood, sampled 28 days after the second AZD1222 dose. The source is an adult who received the AZD1222 COVID-19 vaccine. Both conserved end residues are part of each CDR3. A D gene is named only where the DNA matches it firmly.

J | V | D | CDR3 | DNA
TRBJ1-2 | TRBV18 | TRBD1 | CASSPQDRNYGYTF | TGTGCCAGCTCACCACAGGACAGGAACTATGGCTACACCTTC
TRBJ1-3 | TRBV6-2/TRBV6-3 | - | CASSYEAHSGNTIYF | TGTGCCAGCAGTTACGAGGCCCACTCTGGAAACACCATATATTTT
TRBJ2-4 | TRBV7-2 | - | CASSLAGVAKNIQYF | TGTGCCAGCAGCTTAGCCGGGGTAGCCAAAAACATTCAGTACTTC
TRBJ1-2 | TRBV19 | - | CASSPSGSGNYGYTF | TGTGCCAGTAGTCCATCCGGGAGCGGGAACTATGGCTACACCTTC
TRBJ2-2 | TRBV28 | - | CASSLTRPSGELFF | TGTGCCAGCAGTTTGACGAGACCTTCCGGGGAGCTGTTTTTT
TRBJ1-6 | TRBV11-2 | - | CASSSPGYHSPLHF | TGTGCCAGCAGCTCCCCGGGCTATCATTCACCCCTCCACTTT
TRBJ2-2 | TRBV5-1 | - | CASSLAQGGYTGELFF | TGCGCCAGCAGCTTGGCCCAGGGGGGGTACACCGGGGAGCTGTTTTTT
TRBJ2-3 | TRBV6-2/TRBV6-3 | - | CASSYSQALTDTQYF | TGTGCCAGCAGTTACTCCCAAGCCCTGACAGATACGCAGTATTTT
TRBJ1-4 | TRBV6-1 | - | CASSEVRGSFATNEKLFF | TGTGCCAGCAGTGAAGTAAGGGGGTCTTTCGCAACTAATGAAAAACTGTTTTTT
TRBJ1-2 | TRBV7-6 | TRBD1 | CASSPQTGRFAYGYTF | TGTGCCAGCAGCCCCCAGACAGGGAGGTTTGCCTATGGCTACACCTTC
TRBJ1-1 | TRBV6-2/TRBV6-3 | - | CASSYSRGGRNTEAFF | TGTGCCAGCAGTTACTCGAGAGGTGGACGGAACACTGAAGCTTTCTTT
TRBJ1-4 | TRBV9 | TRBD1 | CASSRDSSHRGTNEKLFF | TGTGCCAGCAGTCGGGACAGTAGCCACAGGGGAACTAATGAAAAACTGTTTTTT